This T cell receptor (beta chain) was identified in a study of T-cell reconstitution after alpha-beta-depleted transplantation in children. A TCRbeta library incorporating unique molecular identifiers was prepared. Each CDR3 protein gets one entry after TCRdb re-called the PCR reads with MiXCR. Among about 610,000 distinct CDR3 sequences listed, over 9.5% were seen once. Many counts were recorded for this clonotype. This CDR3 is 14 amino acids long. V was pared by 4 bases and J by 3 bases, with 13 bases between. Germline-derived CDR1 and CDR2 are SQVTM and ANQGSEA. The specimen was PBMCs from the stem cell graft donor, collected from the stem cell graft. The chain is built from TRBV29-1 and TRBJ2-1; D perhaps matches TRBD2 (5 bases). This receptor was obtained from a human donor who donated a stem cell graft to a child with acute myeloid leukemia. DNA for the CDR3: TGCAGCGTTGGGCTGGGGAGCCTCTACAATGAGCAGTTCTTC. It translates to CSVGLGSLYNEQFF.